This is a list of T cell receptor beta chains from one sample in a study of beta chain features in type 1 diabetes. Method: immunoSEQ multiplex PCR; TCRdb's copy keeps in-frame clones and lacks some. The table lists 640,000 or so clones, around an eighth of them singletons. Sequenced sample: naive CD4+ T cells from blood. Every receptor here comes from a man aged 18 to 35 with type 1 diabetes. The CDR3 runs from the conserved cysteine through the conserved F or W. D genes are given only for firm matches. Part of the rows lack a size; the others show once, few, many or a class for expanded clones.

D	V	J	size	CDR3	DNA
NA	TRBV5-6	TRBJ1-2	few	CASSLDSGGVSGYTF	TGTGCCAGCAGCCTGGACAGCGGGGGCGTGAGTGGCTACACCTTC
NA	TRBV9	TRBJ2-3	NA	CASSVERYDQDTQYF	TGTGCCAGCAGCGTAGAGAGATATGACCAGGATACGCAGTATTTT
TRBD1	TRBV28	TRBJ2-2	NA	CASRPGQDTGELFF	TGTGCCAGCAGACCGGGACAGGATACCGGGGAGCTGTTTTTT
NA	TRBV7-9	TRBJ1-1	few	CASSLWAGEGTEAFF	TGTGCCAGCAGCTTGTGGGCTGGGGAGGGGACTGAAGCTTTCTTT
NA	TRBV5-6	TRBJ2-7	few	CASSIGVTYEQYF	TGTGCCAGCAGCATAGGGGTCACCTACGAGCAGTACTTC
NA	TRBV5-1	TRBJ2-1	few	CASRYTDSSYNEQFF	TGCGCCAGCAGATATACAGATAGCTCCTACAATGAGCAGTTCTTC
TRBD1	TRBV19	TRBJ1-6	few	CATAIQDRGPGSLHF	TGTGCCACCGCCATCCAGGACAGGGGTCCTGGGTCCCTCCACTTT
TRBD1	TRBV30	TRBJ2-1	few	CAWSEAQGSEFF	TGTGCCTGGAGTGAGGCACAGGGGTCGGAGTTCTTC
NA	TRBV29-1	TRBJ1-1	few	CSGQRGQSNTEAFF	TGCAGCGGACAAAGAGGACAGAGTAACACTGAAGCTTTCTTT
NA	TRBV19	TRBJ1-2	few	CASSIGLGGYTF	TGTGCCAGTAGTATCGGCTTGGGAGGCTACACCTTC
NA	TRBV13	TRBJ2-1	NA	CASSSLRSYNEQFF	TGTGCCAGCAGCTCTTTGCGGTCCTACAATGAGCAGTTCTTC
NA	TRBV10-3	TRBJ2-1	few	CAITSYNEQFF	TGTGCCATCACCTCCTACAATGAGCAGTTCTTC
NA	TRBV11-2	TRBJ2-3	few	CASSLTPGLPDTQYF	TGTGCCAGCAGCTTGACTCCAGGGTTGCCAGATACGCAGTATTTT
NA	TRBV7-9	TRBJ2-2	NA	CASSLDEGGELFF	TGTGCCAGCAGCTTAGACGAGGGCGGGGAGCTGTTTTTT
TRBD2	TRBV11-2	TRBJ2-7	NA	CASSFASGGYEQYF	TGTGCCAGCAGCTTTGCTAGCGGGGGTTACGAGCAGTACTTC
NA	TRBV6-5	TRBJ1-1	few	CASSRTILTEAFF	TGTGCCAGCAGCCGCACTATACTCACTGAAGCTTTCTTT
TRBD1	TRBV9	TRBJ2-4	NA	CASSVAGGTGQNIQYF	TGTGCCAGCAGCGTAGCTGGGGGGACAGGCCAAAACATTCAGTACTTC
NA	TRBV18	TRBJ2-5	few	CASSPPDQETQYF	TGTGCCAGCTCACCTCCAGATCAAGAGACCCAGTACTTC
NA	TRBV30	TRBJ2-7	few	CAWRYTGREQYF	TGTGCCTGGCGATATACAGGTCGGGAGCAGTACTTC
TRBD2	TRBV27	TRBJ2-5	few	CASSSASGGRETQYF	TGTGCCAGCAGTTCTGCTAGCGGGGGCCGGGAGACCCAGTACTTC
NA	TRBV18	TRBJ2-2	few	CASSPDSGELFF	TGTGCCAGCTCACCGGATTCCGGGGAGCTGTTTTTT
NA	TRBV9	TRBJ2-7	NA	CASSVPGVSEQYF	TGTGCCAGCAGCGTCCCAGGGGTTAGCGAGCAGTACTTC
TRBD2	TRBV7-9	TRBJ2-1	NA	CAVTSGYNEQFF	TGTGCCGTGACTAGCGGTTACAATGAGCAGTTCTTC
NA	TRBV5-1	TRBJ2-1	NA	CASSLEGAYNEQFF	TGCGCCAGCAGCTTGGAGGGGGCCTACAATGAGCAGTTCTTC
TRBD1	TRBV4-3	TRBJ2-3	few	CASSLTGGGGTDTQYF	TGCGCCAGCAGCCTGACAGGGGGCGGCGGCACAGATACGCAGTATTTT
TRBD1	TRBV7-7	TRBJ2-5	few	CASSRSPGQGETQYF	TGTGCTAGCAGCCGATCACCGGGACAGGGGGAGACCCAGTACTTC
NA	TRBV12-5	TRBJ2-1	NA	CASALYNEQFF	TGTGCTAGTGCCCTGTACAATGAGCAGTTCTTC
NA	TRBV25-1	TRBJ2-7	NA	CASTRGNYSYEQYF	TGTGCCAGCACTAGAGGGAATTACTCCTACGAGCAGTACTTC
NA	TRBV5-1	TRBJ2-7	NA	CASSFLGTANEQYF	TGCGCCAGCAGCTTTCTGGGGACCGCTAACGAGCAGTACTTC
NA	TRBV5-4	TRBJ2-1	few	CASSLSWNEQFF	TGTGCCAGCAGCTTGTCGTGGAATGAGCAGTTCTTC
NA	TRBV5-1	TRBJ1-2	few	CASTDREYGYTF	TGCGCCAGCACAGACAGAGAATATGGCTACACCTTC
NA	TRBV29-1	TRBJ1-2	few	CSVEGTKNYGYTF	TGCAGCGTTGAAGGTACCAAGAACTATGGCTACACCTTC
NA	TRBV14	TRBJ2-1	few	CASSLAETYNEQFF	TGTGCCAGCAGCCTAGCGGAAACCTACAATGAGCAGTTCTTC
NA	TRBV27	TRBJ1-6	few	CASSLGPGDSPLHF	TGTGCCAGCAGTTTGGGGCCAGGGGACTCACCCCTCCACTTT
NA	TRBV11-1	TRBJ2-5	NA	CASSFNTETQYF	TGTGCCAGCAGTTTTAACACGGAGACCCAGTACTTC
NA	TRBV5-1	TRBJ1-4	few	CASSPGVVNGPEKLFF	TGCGCCAGCAGCCCGGGAGTTGTCAACGGGCCCGAAAAACTGTTTTTT
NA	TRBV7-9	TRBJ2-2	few	CASSLGGVTGELFF	TGTGCCAGCAGTCTAGGAGGGGTGACCGGGGAGCTGTTTTTT
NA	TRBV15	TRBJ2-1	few	CATSKFEGNEQFF	TGTGCCACCAGCAAGTTCGAAGGGAATGAGCAGTTCTTC
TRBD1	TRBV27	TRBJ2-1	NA	CASSRTGGPYNEQFF	TGTGCCAGCAGTCGGACAGGGGGACCCTACAATGAGCAGTTCTTC
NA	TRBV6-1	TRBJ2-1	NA	CAREQRSMVDEQFF	TGTGCCAGGGAACAGAGGAGTATGGTGGATGAGCAGTTCTTC
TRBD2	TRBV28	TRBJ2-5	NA	CASSLQGGGETQYF	TGTGCCAGCAGTTTACAGGGCGGGGGTGAGACCCAGTACTTC
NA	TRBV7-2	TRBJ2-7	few	CASTPSNLYEQYF	TGTGCCAGCACCCCGAGTAATCTCTACGAGCAGTACTTC
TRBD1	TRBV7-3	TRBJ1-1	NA	CASSHGTENTEAFF	TGTGCCAGCAGCCACGGGACAGAGAACACTGAAGCTTTCTTT
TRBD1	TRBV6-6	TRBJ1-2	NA	CASSYGSGDRDYGYTF	TGTGCCAGCAGTTATGGCTCGGGGGACAGGGACTATGGCTACACCTTC
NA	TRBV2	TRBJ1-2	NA	CASSEARQGNGYTF	TGTGCCAGCAGTGAAGCGCGCCAGGGAAATGGCTACACCTTC
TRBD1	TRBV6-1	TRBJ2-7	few	CASTHGDSSYEQYF	TGTGCCAGCACCCACGGGGACAGCTCCTACGAGCAGTACTTC
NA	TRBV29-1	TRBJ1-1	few	CSASQGTMNTEAFF	TGCAGCGCTAGCCAGGGAACTATGAACACTGAAGCTTTCTTT
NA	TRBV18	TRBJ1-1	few	CASSPFGRQNTEAFF	TGTGCCAGCTCCCCGTTCGGCCGCCAGAACACTGAAGCTTTCTTT
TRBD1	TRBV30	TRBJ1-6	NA	CAWTTRTGYNSPLHF	TGTGCCTGGACTACACGGACAGGTTATAATTCACCCCTCCACTTT
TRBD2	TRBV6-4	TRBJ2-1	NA	CARPYRSGLAGGLCHEQFF	TGTGCCCGACCCTATCGCTCGGGACTAGCGGGGGGGCTCTGCCATGAGCAGTTCTTC
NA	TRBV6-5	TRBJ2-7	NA	CASRSGRGVNYEQYF	TGTGCCAGCCGGAGTGGGAGAGGGGTGAACTACGAGCAGTACTTC
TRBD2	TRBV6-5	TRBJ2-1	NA	CASSYSLAGANEQFF	TGTGCCAGCAGTTACTCCCTAGCGGGAGCTAATGAGCAGTTCTTC
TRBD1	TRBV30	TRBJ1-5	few	CAWSKTDGNRGQKSNQPQHF	TGTGCCTGGAGTAAGACTGACGGGAACAGGGGGCAAAAAAGCAATCAGCCCCAGCATTTT
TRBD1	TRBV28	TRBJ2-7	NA	CASSAPGQGSSYEQYF	TGTGCCAGCAGTGCACCGGGACAGGGGAGCTCCTACGAGCAGTACTTC
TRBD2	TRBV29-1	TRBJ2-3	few	CSVDRLAGERSHF	TGCAGCGTTGATAGGCTAGCGGGGGAAAGATCGCATTTT
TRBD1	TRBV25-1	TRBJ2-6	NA	CASSQPGQSSGANVLTF	TGTGCCAGCAGTCAACCGGGACAGTCCTCTGGGGCCAACGTCCTGACTTTC
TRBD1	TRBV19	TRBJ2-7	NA	CASSAGTGGASYEQYF	TGTGCCAGTAGCGCCGGGACAGGGGGCGCATCCTACGAGCAGTACTTC